Below, 25 T cell receptor beta chains from the same sample are listed, as sequenced in a study of human T cells and chemical hapten exposure (dated by TCRdb to the early 2020s). In light of the paper, this sample's time point label describes: patch test 3, about 24 weeks after DPC sensitization. The treatment or condition label corresponds to: therapeutic diphenylcyclopropenone sensitization with weekly scalp DPC. Library prep was done by RACE. Instrument used: NextSeq 500. Starting from the raw public reads, TCRdb applied fastp trimming at Q25, assembled clones with MiXCR and retained in-frame beta chains. Every entry covers one CDR3 protein and lists the most common genes and DNA from its rows. The sample table records approximately 160,000 distinct CDR3 sequences; 28% of these occur just once. About 2% of the sample is taken by the ten largest. The specimen was whole blood, collected in connection with sensitization to the hapten diphenylcyclopropenone (DPC). Every receptor here comes from a young woman with alopecia areata. Some clones in this sample may be carry-over from other donors' samples.

This clonotype occurred many times. J is TRBJ2-3 and V is TRBV6-4; TRBD2 matches at 14 bases. Germline CDR1 is MRHNA and CDR2 is SNTAGT. V shed 8 bases, J shed 4 bases, and the junction held 2 bases outside the gene matches. The CDR3 covers 14 residues. CDR3: CASGTSGGSDTQYF. The CDR3 region has the DNA TGTGCCAGCGGGACTAGCGGGGGCTCAGATACGCAGTATTTT.

The chain combines TRBV20-1 with TRBJ1-5; the match to TRBD1 covers 11 bases. Germline lookup yields CDR1 DFQATT and CDR2 SNEGSKA (reference sequence). Losses at the gene ends were 3 bases for V and 4 bases for J; bases not matched to a gene: 5. The CDR3 sequence is 15 residues long. CDR3 loop: CSARPGTGGNQPQHF. In nucleotides, the CDR3 is TGCAGTGCTAGGCCCGGGACAGGGGGAAATCAGCCCCAGCATTTT.

This clonotype was counted once. J is TRBJ2-3 and V is TRBV10-3; 13 positions match TRBD2. Germline values: CDR1 ENHRY, CDR2 SYGVKD. The CDR3 length is 16 residues. Trimming took 6 bases from V and 1 from J; bases not matched to a gene: 4. The CDR3 nucleotides read TGTGCCATCAGCCTGGGACTAGCGGGACGCACAGATACGCAGTATTTT. Its translation is CAISLGLAGRTDTQYF.

This clonotype was picked up a small number of times. The chain joins TRBV6-5 to TRBJ2-2, with D possibly TRBD1 on 6 matching bases. The CDR3 covers 14 residues. Germline V gene data show CDR1 as MNHEY and CDR2 as SVGAGI. V lost 4 bases to trimming and J lost 1 base, with 7 bases between them. This CDR3 is CASSWGQNTGELFF. As DNA, the CDR3 is TGTGCCAGCAGTTGGGGACAGAACACCGGGGAGCTGTTTTTT.

V is TRBV6-2 or TRBV6-3 and J is TRBJ2-1; a weak D match, TRBD2 (7 bases). This CDR3 is built from 16 residues. Per germline, CDR1 MNHEY and CDR2 SVGEGT. The V end was cut by 2 bases, the J end by 4 bases, with 15 bases between. In nucleotides, the CDR3 is TGTGCCAGCAGTTACGGGGAGGGGGGCCGATACAATGAGCAGTTCTTC. Its translation is CASSYGEGGRYNEQFF.

This clonotype was seen more than once but under ten times. V is TRBV28 and J is TRBJ2-5; D is unresolved. Germline loops: CDR1 MDHEN, CDR2 SYDVKM. CDR3 length equals 14 residues. V gave up 5 bases and J gave up 2 bases, with 12 bases separating them. The CDR3 sequence is CASSPPGLQETQYF. The DNA of the CDR3 is TGTGCCAGCAGTCCTCCAGGTTTACAAGAGACCCAGTACTTC.

In its sample, this clonotype was seen a few times. The V call is TRBV15, the J call TRBJ2-7; unclear D gene. Germline V gene data show CDR1 as LNHNV and CDR2 as YYDKDF (reference sequence). V was clipped by 2 bases and J by 0 bases, with 5 bases between them. This CDR3 has 13 residues. CDR3 in DNA: TGTGCCACCAGCAGACAGAGCTCCTACGAGCAGTACTTC. Its translation is CATSRQSSYEQYF. The variable domain in full, completed from reference TRBV15 and TRBJ2-7, reads DAMVIQNPRYQVTQFGKPVTLSCSQTLNHNVMYWYQQKSSQAPKLLFHYYDKDFNNEADTPDNFQSRRPNTSFCFLDIRSPGLGDTAMYLCATSRQSSYEQYFGPGTRLTVT.

Comment on this clonotype: An end of the junction differs from the germline gene, which may be a read error. This rearrangement joins TRBV7-9 to TRBJ2-1; D remains ambiguous. This CDR3 has 11 amino acids. Germline V lookup: CDR1 SEHNR, CDR2 FQNEAQ (reference sequence). CDR3 in DNA: TGTGCTAGCACCTCGAGCAATGAGCAGTTCTTC. Residues: CASTSSNEQFF.

This clonotype was recorded only once. This chain connects TRBV7-9 to TRBJ1-6; D unclear. The CDR3 contains 16 residues. V was pared by 3 bases and J by 3 bases, with 12 bases between. Germline values: CDR1 SEHNR, CDR2 FQNEAQ (reference sequence). The CDR3 DNA reads TGTGCCAGCAGCTTCGACCGGGTCAGCTATAATTCACCCCTCCACTTT. Its translation is CASSFDRVSYNSPLHF.

J is TRBJ1-2 and V is TRBV6-5, with D possibly matching TRBD1 (5 bases). V was cut by 6 bases and J by 6 bases, with 14 bases left in between. CDR3 length: 13 amino acids. The germline V gene encodes CDR1 MNHEY and CDR2 SVGAGI. CDR3 loop: CASSHLGGDGYTF. The DNA of the CDR3 is TGTGCCAGCAGCCACTTGGGGGGTGATGGCTACACCTTC.

This clonotype was seen a handful of times. The chain joins TRBV4-3 to TRBJ2-5; D may match TRBD1 or TRBD2 (6 bases each). Germline V lookup: CDR1 LGHNA, CDR2 YSLEER. Deletions cut 0 bases from V and 2 bases from J, with 19 bases between. The length of the CDR3 is 18 residues. The CDR3: CASSQESSRGQRQETQYF. The DNA of the CDR3 is TGCGCCAGCAGCCAAGAATCGAGCCGGGGGCAGAGGCAAGAGACCCAGTACTTC.

This chain uses TRBV2 with TRBJ1-2; D may be TRBD1 (5 bases). The CDR3 extends over 13 amino acids. Per germline, CDR1 SNHLY and CDR2 FYNNEI. V gave up 5 bases and J gave up 8 bases, with 15 bases separating them. This CDR3 is CASSRVAEGGYTF. As DNA, the CDR3 is TGTGCCAGCAGTCGGGTCGCGGAGGGGGGCTACACCTTC. The entire variable domain, with the rest obtained from reference TRBV2 and TRBJ1-2, is as follows: EPEVTQTPSHQVTQMGQEVILRCVPISNHLYFYWYRQILGQKVEFLVSFYNNEISEKSEIFDDQFSVERPDGSNFTLKIRSTKLEDSAMYFCASSRVAEGGYTFGSGTRLTVV.

This chain links TRBV18 with TRBJ1-1, with D uncertain. The germline CDR1 and CDR2 sequences are KGHSH and LQKENI. This CDR3 is 14 amino acids long. The V end was cut by 3 bases, the J end by 4 bases, with 12 bases between. The chain's CDR3 is CASSPSPQTTEAFF. Written as DNA, the CDR3 is TGTGCCAGCTCACCGTCCCCACAAACCACTGAAGCTTTCTTT.

The chain links TRBV6-2 or TRBV6-3 to TRBJ2-7, with a weak D call TRBD2 (6 bases). Per the germline V gene, CDR1 is MNHEY and CDR2 is SVGEGT. With 2 bases removed from V and 3 bases from J, the gap between germline ends came to 11 bases. This CDR3 comprises 14 residues. CDR3 in amino acids: CASSYGGNLYEQYF. In nucleotides, the CDR3 is TGTGCCAGCAGTTACGGGGGGAACCTCTACGAGCAGTACTTC.

The V gene is TRBV12-3 or TRBV12-4, the J gene TRBJ2-7, with D possibly being TRBD1 or TRBD2 (5 bases each). Trimming cost V 6 bases and J 5 bases, with 20 bases left between them. The CDR3 runs to 15 residues. The CDR3 coding sequence is TGTGCCAGCAGGGATGAAGGGGTCGTTAGCGACGAGCAGTACTTC. It translates to CASRDEGVVSDEQYF.

This chain uses TRBV3-1 with TRBJ2-7; no firm D call. The CDR3 consists of 11 residues. Germline V gives CDR1 LGHDT, CDR2 YNNKEL (reference sequence). Trimming stripped 3 bases from V and 3 bases from J, with 3 bases between. The CDR3 loop reads CASSHIYEQYF. The DNA of the CDR3 is TGTGCCAGCAGCCATATCTACGAGCAGTACTTC.

The table lists this clonotype with a few counts. The genes are TRBV6-6 and TRBJ1-6; 12 nucleotides align to TRBD1. Germline-derived CDR1 and CDR2 are MNHNY and SVGAGI (reference sequence). This CDR3 region has 16 residues. V shed 2 bases, J shed 9 bases, and the junction held 5 bases outside the gene matches. This CDR3 reads CASSYAGTGGSSPLHF. CDR3 in DNA: TGTGCCAGCAGTTACGCGGGGACAGGGGGCTCTTCACCCCTCCACTTT.

This clonotype was observed a handful of times. The chain carries TRBV7-6 and TRBJ2-7; 9 bases fit TRBD1. There are 14 residues in the CDR3. The V and J ends lost 5 bases and 4 bases, in that order; junction bases with no gene match: 6. Germline CDR1 reads SGHVS; CDR2 reads FNYEAQ. CDR3 DNA sequence: TGTGCCAGCAGCCCGGGACAGGGCTGGTACGAGCAGTACTTC. Protein: CASSPGQGWYEQYF.

This clonotype has only a few counts. This rearrangement joins TRBV29-1 to TRBJ1-2, with 8 bases fitting TRBD1. The CDR3 totals 14 residues. In germline, CDR1 is SQVTM, CDR2 ANQGSEA. V was clipped by 4 bases and J by 3 bases; unmatched bases: 7. CDR3 sequence (DNA): TGCAGCGTTGGGCGTCAGGGGGCTTACTATGGCTACACCTTC. It yields the protein CSVGRQGAYYGYTF.

The gene calls are TRBV7-2 and TRBJ2-3, with D possibly TRBD1 on 6 matching bases. The germline V gene encodes CDR1 SGHTA and CDR2 FQGNSA. CDR3 size: 14 residues. With 5 bases removed from V and 4 bases from J, the gap between germline ends came to 13 bases. In DNA, the CDR3 is TGTGCCAGCAGCCACCGGGACACCCCAGATACGCAGTATTTT. Translation gives CASSHRDTPDTQYF.

This clonotype was detected only a few times. The gene calls are TRBV29-1 and TRBJ2-5, with D uncertain. CDR1 is SQVTM, CDR2 ANQGSEA, per germline. The germline V and J ends were trimmed by 5 bases and 5 bases, with 12 bases remaining between them. The CDR3 consists of 12 residues. CDR3 bases: TGCAGCGTTCGGGCCGGAAGGGAGACCCAGTACTTC. This sequence encodes CSVRAGRETQYF. Based on the CDR3 plus reference TRBV29-1 and TRBJ2-5, the full variable domain is SAVISQKPSRDICQRGTSLTIQCQVDSQVTMMFWYRQQPGQSLTLIATANQGSEATYESGFVIDKFPISRPNLTFSTLTVSNMSPEDSSIYLCSVRAGRETQYFGPGTRLLVL.

This clonotype has just a few counts. The genes are TRBV5-8 and TRBJ2-2, with D unresolved. The ends were cut back, 6 bases at V and 6 bases at J, with 18 bases in the middle. This CDR3 contains 15 residues. Germline-derived CDR1 and CDR2 are SGHTS and YDEGEE. This CDR3 is CASTPRRSLAGELFF. The DNA for the CDR3 is TGTGCCAGCACCCCCCGCCGGTCGTTGGCCGGGGAGCTGTTTTTT.

The V and J genes are TRBV6-1 and TRBJ2-7; D remains unclear. The ends were cut back, 0 bases at V and 7 bases at J, with 13 bases in the middle. The CDR3 sequence is 14 residues long. Germline V gene data show CDR1 as MNHNS and CDR2 as SASEGT. CDR3 DNA: TGTGCCAGCAGTGAAGCGCAATATGGGCATGAGCAGTACTTC. Its protein product is CASSEAQYGHEQYF.

This clonotype showed up just once. The chain combines TRBV20-1 with TRBJ2-3; D remains unclear. V lost 2 bases and J lost 4, with 10 bases in between. CDR3 length equals 13 residues. Germline CDR1 and CDR2: DFQATT and SNEGSKA (reference sequence). The CDR3 DNA sequence: TGCAGTGCTAGAATCGCCCTGTCAGATACGCAGTATTTT. Protein: CSARIALSDTQYF.

This clonotype was detected a few times. The chain uses TRBV7-9 and TRBJ2-7; 11 bases match TRBD2. Looked up from germline, CDR1 is SEHNR and CDR2 is FQNEAQ (reference sequence). Losses at the gene ends were 6 bases for V and 0 bases for J; bases not matched to a gene: 13. The CDR3 consists of 18 residues. CDR3 nucleotides: TGTGCCAGCAGACAAATATCGACTAGCGGGGACCGCTCCTACGAGCAGTACTTC. It is translated as CASRQISTSGDRSYEQYF. Combining the CDR3 with reference TRBV7-9 and TRBJ2-7 gives the whole variable domain DTGVSQNPRHKITKRGQNVTFRCDPISEHNRLYWYRQTLGQGPEFLTYFQNEAQLEKSRLLSDRFSAERPKGSFSTLEIQRTEQGDSAMYLCASRQISTSGDRSYEQYFGPGTRLTVT.